Listed below are T cell receptor beta chains from one sample, sequenced in a study of T cell responses to AZD1222 COVID-19 vaccine. Generated by immunoSEQ multiplex PCR, the TCRdb table keeps only in-frame clones and is missing some. This sample carries about 81,000 clones, under 95% of them seen once, and the ten largest clones take approximately 5.5%. The material sequenced was peripheral blood, taken on day 0 of AZD1222 vaccination. These TCRs come from an adult in good health. CDR3s include the opening cysteine and the closing phenylalanine or tryptophan. A D gene is named only where the DNA matches it firmly. Size is omitted from some rows. Given values are once, few, many or a class for expanded clones.

V gene	clone size	D gene	J gene	CDR3 protein	CDR3 DNA
TRBV27	once	.	TRBJ1-5	CASSPLGDQPQHF	TGTGCCAGCAGCCCGTTGGGGGATCAGCCCCAGCATTTT
TRBV11-1	.	.	TRBJ2-7	CASSLDPSVWYEQYF	TGTGCCAGCAGCTTAGACCCTAGCGTCTGGTACGAGCAGTACTTC
TRBV29-1	.	.	TRBJ1-4	CSVGRDKKLFF	TGCAGCGTTGGAAGGGACAAAAAACTGTTTTTT
TRBV24-1	.	.	TRBJ1-4	CATSDPRQDPGGEKLFF	TGTGCCACCAGTGATCCGCGCCAGGATCCCGGAGGGGAAAAACTGTTTTTT
TRBV5-6	.	.	TRBJ2-7	CASSLSGTGSYEQYF	TGTGCCAGCAGCTTGAGCGGGACAGGTAGCTACGAGCAGTACTTC
TRBV7-3	.	.	TRBJ2-2	CASSLTPWSTGELFF	TGTGCCAGCAGCTTAACCCCGTGGTCAACCGGGGAGCTGTTTTTT
TRBV3-1/TRBV3-2	.	.	TRBJ2-3	CASSRGFQDTQYF	TGTGCCAGCAGCCGGGGGTTTCAAGATACGCAGTATTTT
TRBV29-1	.	.	TRBJ2-3	CSVVRFQGEGDTQYF	TGCAGCGTTGTCCGTTTCCAGGGTGAGGGGGATACGCAGTATTTT
TRBV9	.	.	TRBJ2-7	CASSESEDTASYEQYF	TGTGCCAGCAGCGAATCGGAGGACACCGCCTCCTACGAGCAGTACTTC
TRBV5-4	few	TRBD2	TRBJ2-1	CASSWDYSTDEQFF	TGTGCCAGCAGCTGGGACTACTCCACTGATGAGCAGTTCTTC
TRBV19	.	.	TRBJ1-4	CASSRDNDEKLFF	TGTGCCAGTAGTAGGGACAATGATGAAAAACTGTTTTTT
TRBV4-1	once	TRBD2	TRBJ2-1	CASSQDLFGLAGVGEQFF	TGCGCCAGCAGCCAAGATCTCTTTGGACTAGCGGGAGTCGGCGAGCAGTTCTTC